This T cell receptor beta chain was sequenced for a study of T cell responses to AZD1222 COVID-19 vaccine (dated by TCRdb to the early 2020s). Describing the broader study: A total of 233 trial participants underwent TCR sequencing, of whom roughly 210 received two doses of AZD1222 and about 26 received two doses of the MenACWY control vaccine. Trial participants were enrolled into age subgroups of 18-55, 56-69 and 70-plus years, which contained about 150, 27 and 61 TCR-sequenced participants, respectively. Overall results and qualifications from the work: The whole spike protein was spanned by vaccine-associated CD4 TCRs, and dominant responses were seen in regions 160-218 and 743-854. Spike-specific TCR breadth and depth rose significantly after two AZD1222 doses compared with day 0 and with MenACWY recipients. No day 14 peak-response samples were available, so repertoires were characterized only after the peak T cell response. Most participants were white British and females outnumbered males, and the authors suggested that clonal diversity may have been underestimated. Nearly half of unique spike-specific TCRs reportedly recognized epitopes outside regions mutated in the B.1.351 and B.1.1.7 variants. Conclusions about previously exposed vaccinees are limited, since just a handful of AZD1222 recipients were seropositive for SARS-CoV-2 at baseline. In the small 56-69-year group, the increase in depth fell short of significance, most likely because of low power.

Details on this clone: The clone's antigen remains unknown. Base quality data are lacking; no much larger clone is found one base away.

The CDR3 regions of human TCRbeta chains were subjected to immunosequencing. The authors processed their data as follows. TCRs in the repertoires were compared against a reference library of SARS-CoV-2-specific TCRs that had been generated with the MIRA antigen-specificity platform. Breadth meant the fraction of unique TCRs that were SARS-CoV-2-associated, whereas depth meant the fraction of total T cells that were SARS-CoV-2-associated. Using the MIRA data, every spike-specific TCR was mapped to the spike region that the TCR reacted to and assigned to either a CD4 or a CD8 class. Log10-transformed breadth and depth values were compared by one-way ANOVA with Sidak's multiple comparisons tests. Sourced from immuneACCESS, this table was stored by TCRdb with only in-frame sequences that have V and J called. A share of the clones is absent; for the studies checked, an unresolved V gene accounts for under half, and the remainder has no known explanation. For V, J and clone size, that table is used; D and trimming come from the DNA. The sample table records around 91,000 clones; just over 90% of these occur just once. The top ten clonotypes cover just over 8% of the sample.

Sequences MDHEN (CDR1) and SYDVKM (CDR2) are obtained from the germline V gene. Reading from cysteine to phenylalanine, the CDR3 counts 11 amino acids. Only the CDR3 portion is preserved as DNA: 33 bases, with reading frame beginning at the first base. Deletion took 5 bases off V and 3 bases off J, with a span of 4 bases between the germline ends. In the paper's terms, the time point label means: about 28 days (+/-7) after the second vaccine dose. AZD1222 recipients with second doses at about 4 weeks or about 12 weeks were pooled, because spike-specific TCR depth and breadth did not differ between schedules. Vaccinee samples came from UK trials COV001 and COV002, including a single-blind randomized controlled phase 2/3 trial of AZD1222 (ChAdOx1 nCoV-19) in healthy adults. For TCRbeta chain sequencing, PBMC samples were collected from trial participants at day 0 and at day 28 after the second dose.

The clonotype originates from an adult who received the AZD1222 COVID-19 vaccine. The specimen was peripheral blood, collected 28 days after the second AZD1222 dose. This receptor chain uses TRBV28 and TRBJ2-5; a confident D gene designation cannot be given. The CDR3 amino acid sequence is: CASSKEETQYF. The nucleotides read TGTGCCAGCAGTAAGGAAGAGACCCAGTACTTC.